The 4 T cell receptor beta chains given below trace back to one sample, sequenced in a study of T cell changes during pregnancy in multiple sclerosis. Profiled with immunoSEQ multiplex PCR; TCRdb holds only in-frame clones, not every one. The top ten hold around 0.37% of the sample, which has approximately 50,000 clones, 80% to 95% seen once. Sequenced here: CD4+ T cells from peripheral blood mononuclear cells, sampled after pregnancy. These receptors were collected from a female donor with multiple sclerosis, enrolled in a pregnancy study.

This clone was picked up one time. The chain carries TRBV9 and TRBJ2-7; 7 bases are a match to TRBD2. V gave up 4 bases and J gave up 3 bases; unmatched junction bases: 16. From germline, CDR1 is SGDLS and CDR2 YYNGEE. CDR3 length: 17 residues. DNA for the CDR3: TGTGCCAGCAGCAAGGGAGGGAGGGTTTGGAAGAACTACGAGCAGTACTTC. Translated: CASSKGGRVWKNYEQYF.

This clone is a singleton in its sample. The chain links TRBV7-6 to TRBJ2-3; no clear D. V was clipped by 5 bases and J by 2 bases, with 8 bases between them. The CDR3 sequence is 13 residues long. Germline CDR1 and CDR2: SGHVS and FNYEAQ. CDR3 sequence reads: CASSQIHTDTQYF. For the CDR3, the DNA is TGTGCCAGCAGCCAGATCCACACAGATACGCAGTATTTT. The full variable domain, with the rest looked up from reference TRBV7-6 and TRBJ2-3, is GAGVSQSPRYKVTKRGQDVALRCDPISGHVSLYWYRQALGQGPEFLTYFNYEAQQDKSGLPNDRFSAERPEGSISTLTIQRTEQRDSAMYRCASSQIHTDTQYFGPGTRLTVL.

V gene TRBV7-9 combines with J gene TRBJ2-1, with D uncertain. The CDR3 consists of 15 residues. The V gene's germline CDR1 is SEHNR and CDR2 FQNEAQ (reference sequence). V was clipped by 4 bases and J by 0 bases, with 10 bases between them. The CDR3 loop reads CASSSLIPSYNEQFF. Here the CDR3 DNA reads TGTGCCAGCAGCTCACTGATTCCCTCCTACAATGAGCAGTTCTTC.

The chain uses TRBV4-1 and TRBJ1-1; 7 positions agree with TRBD1. The CDR3 is made up of 13 amino acids. Germline trimming cut 3 bases from V and 10 bases from J; bases unmatched to any gene: 8. Germline values: CDR1 MGHRA, CDR2 YSYEKL. The CDR3 protein is CASSHKDREAAFF. The CDR3 nucleotides are TGCGCCAGCAGCCATAAAGACAGGGAAGCAGCTTTCTTT.